Presented here are 8 T cell receptor beta chains from one specimen sequenced in a study of blood T cell repertoires in COVID-19. Clones were sequenced by immunoSEQ multiplex PCR, and TCRdb holds only the in-frame ones, with some missing. The sample holds over 150,000 clones, about 86% seen once. Sample: peripheral blood. The source is a man aged 50 or older with active or convalescent COVID-19.

V usage is TRBV6-2 or TRBV6-3 and J usage is TRBJ2-7; 7 bases align to TRBD2. Germline V CDR1 and CDR2: MNHEY, SVGEGT. The CDR3 extends over 15 amino acids. The V segment lost 6 bases and the J segment 3 bases; nucleotides outside the gene matches: 11. CDR3 coding DNA: TGTGCCAGCAGCCCCTCTGGGGAGGGCCGCTACGAGCAGTACTTC. It specifies CASSPSGEGRYEQYF.

This clone was picked up one time. The V call is TRBV4-1, the J call TRBJ2-5; TRBD1 matches at 7 bases. With 3 bases clipped from V and 7 bases from J, the junction kept 8 bases outside the gene matches. The CDR3 covers 14 residues. Germline assignment: CDR1 MGHRA and CDR2 YSYEKL. CDR3 protein: CASSHVTGEGTQYF. In DNA, the CDR3 is TGCGCCAGCAGCCATGTAACAGGGGAAGGGACCCAGTACTTC.

V and J are TRBV11-3 and TRBJ2-1; 10 positions agree with TRBD2. CDR3 length: 16 residues. Germline CDR1 is SGHNT and CDR2 is YENEEA. V lost 3 bases and J lost 8; bases outside the gene matches: 10. For the CDR3, the DNA is TGTGCCAGCAGCTTGTACAGCGGGAGGGCGGGTGATGAGCAGTTCTTC. It specifies CASSLYSGRAGDEQFF.

J is TRBJ1-1 and V is TRBV6-5; TRBD1 matches at 8 bases. The V and J ends lost 2 bases and 5 bases, in that order; junction bases with no gene match: 4. The CDR3 runs to 14 residues. The V gene's germline CDR1 is MNHEY and CDR2 SVGAGI. For the CDR3, the DNA is TGTGCCAGCAGTTACGCCAGGGGGCGGACTGAAGCTTTCTTT. It is translated as CASSYARGRTEAFF.

The rearrangement links TRBV7-9 to TRBJ1-6; 10 bases map to TRBD1. Germline CDR1 is SEHNR and CDR2 is FQNEAQ (reference sequence). V lost 5 bases and J lost 10; bases outside the gene matches: 8. The CDR3 totals 15 residues. CDR3 loop: CASSPRDRGKSPLHF. The CDR3 DNA sequence: TGTGCCAGCAGCCCGCGGGACAGGGGAAAATCACCCCTCCACTTT.

This chain links TRBV18 with TRBJ1-1; 9 bases are shared with TRBD1. V shed 9 bases and J 7 bases; nucleotides not matched to a gene: 12. Germline values: CDR1 KGHSH, CDR2 LQKENI. The CDR3 covers 14 residues. CDR3 coding DNA: TGTGCCAGTTCGGGACAGGGTTTTCAGGTTGAAGCTTTCTTT. This encodes CASSGQGFQVEAFF. Full variable domain (missing parts from reference TRBV18 and TRBJ1-1): NAGVMQNPRHLVRRRGQEARLRCSPMKGHSHVYWYRQLPEEGLKFMVYLQKENIIDESGMPKERFSAEFPKEGPSILRIQQVVRGDSAAYFCASSGQGFQVEAFFGQGTRLTVV.

V gene TRBV2 combines with J gene TRBJ1-5, with unresolved D. The CDR3 spans 12 residues. V lost 5 bases, J lost 0 bases, and 2 bases lay in between. Germline CDR1 reads SNHLY; CDR2 reads FYNNEI. CDR3 loop: CASSLSNQPQHF. Here the CDR3 DNA reads TGTGCCAGCAGTCTTAGCAATCAGCCCCAGCATTTT.

The chain's CDR3 is CASTRQGSYNEQFF. CDR3 DNA: TGTGCCAGCACCAGACAGGGCTCCTACAATGAGCAGTTCTTC. This sequence joins TRBV27 and TRBJ2-1, with 7 bases aligning to TRBD1. Germline V CDR1 and CDR2: MNHEY, SMNVEV (reference sequence). Trimming at V came to 7 bases and at J to 0 bases, leaving 3 bases not matched to a gene. The CDR3 is 14 residues long.